What follows are 2 T cell receptor beta chains derived from one specimen sequenced in a study of blood T cell repertoires in COVID-19. The assay was immunoSEQ multiplex PCR, and TCRdb's table has in-frame clones only and misses some. The sample records roughly 68,000 clones, 80% to 90% being singletons. The source material was PBMCs or T cells enriched from blood (not recorded which). Receptor source: a middle-aged woman with acute COVID-19.

By sample fraction, this clone is medium-sized. V is TRBV30 and J is TRBJ2-7; D is perhaps TRBD1 (6 bases). Germline CDR1 reads GTSNPN; CDR2 reads SVGIG (reference sequence). CDR3 size: 12 residues. V was pared by 0 bases and J by 4 bases, with 7 bases between. The DNA of the CDR3 is TGTGCCTGGAGTGTAGGGGGTTACGAGCAGTACGTC. It translates to CAWSVGGYEQYV.

This chain links TRBV19 with TRBJ1-2, with 8 bases aligning to TRBD1. The V gene's germline CDR1 is LNHDA and CDR2 SQIVND (reference sequence). CDR3 length: 13 residues. Trimming removed 7 bases from V and 2 bases from J; junction bases left unmatched: 3. CDR3 residues: CASNRQGNYGYTF. The CDR3 nucleotides are TGTGCCAGTAACCGACAGGGGAACTATGGCTACACCTTC.